Reported below is one T cell receptor beta chain. Its antigen is not known. The CDR3 consists of 16 residues. CDR1 and CDR2 from the germline V gene are SEHNR and FQNEAQ (reference sequence). V shed 0 bases and J 2 bases; nucleotides not matched to a gene: 4. The protocol was immunoSEQ multiplex PCR, while the TCRdb copy is restricted to in-frame clones and leaves out a portion. In the table there are roughly 120,000 clones, 70% to 90% of which are singletons. This specimen belongs to a study of cytomegalovirus exposure and HLA in healthy donors. Study observations and caveats: The study flagged approximately 180 TCR beta chains as cytomegalovirus-associated. In vitro testing confirmed a few CMV-associated chains as specific for CMV antigens.

This sequence originates from a woman in her late teens or twenties in good health and CMV-seropositive. This chain connects TRBV7-9 to TRBJ1-2; 9 bases are a match to TRBD1. Sequencing was performed on PBMCs. The CDR3 loop is CASSLASGTGNYGYTF. DNA for the CDR3: TGTGCCAGCAGCTTAGCGTCGGGGACAGGGAACTATGGCTACACCTTC.